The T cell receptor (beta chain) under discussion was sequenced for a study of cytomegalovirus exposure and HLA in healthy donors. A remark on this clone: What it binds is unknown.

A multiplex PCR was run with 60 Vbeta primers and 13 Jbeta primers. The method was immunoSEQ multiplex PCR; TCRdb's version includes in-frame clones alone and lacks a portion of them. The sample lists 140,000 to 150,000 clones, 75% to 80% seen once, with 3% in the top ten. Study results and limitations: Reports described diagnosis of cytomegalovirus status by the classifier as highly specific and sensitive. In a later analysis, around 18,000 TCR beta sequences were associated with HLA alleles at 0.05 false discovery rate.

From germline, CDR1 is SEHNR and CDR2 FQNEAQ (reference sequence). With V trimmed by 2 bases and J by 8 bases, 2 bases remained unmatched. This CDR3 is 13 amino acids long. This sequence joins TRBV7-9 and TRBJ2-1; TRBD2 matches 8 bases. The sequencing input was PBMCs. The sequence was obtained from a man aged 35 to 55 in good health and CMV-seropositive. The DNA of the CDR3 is TGTGCCAGCAGCTTAACAGCGGGAGATGAGCAGTTCTTC. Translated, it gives CASSLTAGDEQFF.